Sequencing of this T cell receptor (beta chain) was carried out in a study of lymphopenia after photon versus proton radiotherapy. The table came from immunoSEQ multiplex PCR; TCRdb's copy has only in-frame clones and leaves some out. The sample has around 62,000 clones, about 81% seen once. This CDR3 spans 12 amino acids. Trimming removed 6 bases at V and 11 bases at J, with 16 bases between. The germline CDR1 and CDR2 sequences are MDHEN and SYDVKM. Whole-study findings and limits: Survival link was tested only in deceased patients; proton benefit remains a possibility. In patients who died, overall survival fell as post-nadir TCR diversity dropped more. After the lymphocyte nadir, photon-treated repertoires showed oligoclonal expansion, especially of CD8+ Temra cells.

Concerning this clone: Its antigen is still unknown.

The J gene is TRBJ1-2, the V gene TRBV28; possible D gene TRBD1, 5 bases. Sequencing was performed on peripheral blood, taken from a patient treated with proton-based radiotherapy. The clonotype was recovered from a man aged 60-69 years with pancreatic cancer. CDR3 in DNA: TGTGCCAGCAGCTCCCCGGGCAGGGAATACACCTTC. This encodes CASSSPGREYTF.